This TCR beta chain emerged from a study of cytomegalovirus exposure and HLA in healthy donors (dated by TCRdb to about 2017). Study-level background: The roughly 650 repertoires of the first cohort and the 95 to 150 validation repertoires were produced on the same platform, according to a later analysis. The study aimed to test whether signatures of past pathogen exposure could be identified by cataloging public T cell receptors. Besides the first cohort of 666 subjects, a separate validation cohort made up of over 95 different subjects was used. The study combined high-throughput TCR immunosequencing, statistical association of individual TCRs with disease status, and machine learning to predict cytomegalovirus infection status. Overall study outcomes, separate from this receptor: Most TCR sequences were seen in very few donors, while some public TCRs were found in many individuals. In the study, 150 to 200 TCR beta chains were listed as associated with cytomegalovirus. The validation cohort had no HLA typing available for a later analysis, so co-occurrence within that cohort was assessed over all 120 or so repertoires. Subsequent analysis determined that TCRs grouped into clusters in the first cohort also showed a tendency toward co-occurrence across the 120 or so validation repertoires, and 85% to 95% of cluster scores exceeded 0. It was suggested by the authors that the approach could potentially be generalized to other disease states and immunological phenotypes. The classifier was reported to diagnose cytomegalovirus status with high specificity and sensitivity in both the original and validation cohorts. In vitro tests confirmed that a few of the cytomegalovirus-associated TCR beta chains recognize cytomegalovirus antigens.

The CDR3 goes from the cysteine to the phenylalanine over 17 residues. The retained sequence is limited to the CDR3, 51 bases, with the frame set at the first base. The germline V gene sets CDR1 to MDHEN and CDR2 to SYDVKM. V is shortened by 5 bases, J by 4 bases, and the region joining them spans 21 bases. Separate from the roughly 700-subject first cohort, the validation cohort of 95 to 150 subjects was the group to which the donors belonged. Details on this clone: It lacks a known antigen. Qualities for individual bases were not recorded, and no much larger clone is one base off.

Receptor amplification or capture employed the immunoSEQ multiplex PCR assay. The published analysis was carried out like this. A statistical classification framework was built for diagnosing cytomegalovirus status from the catalog of TCR beta chain sequences. TCRdb's version of the immuneACCESS table is confined to in-frame rearrangements and falls short of the full clone set. An unresolved V gene accounts for under half of the shortfall where checked; the remainder is of unknown origin. V, J and clone size reflect that table, while D and trimming were determined from the DNA. Counted in this sample were about 88,000 clones; 96% of them appeared once. The ten top clones hold roughly 0.82% of the sample.

The TCR originated in a young man in good health and CMV-seronegative. This receptor chain uses TRBV28 and TRBJ2-1; the D region possibly corresponds to TRBD2 (6 bases align). Sequenced sample: PBMCs. Here is the DNA: TGTGCCAGCAGTCTCCCAGGAACGGGAGTAGCTTACAATGAGCAGTTCTTC. Its protein is CASSLPGTGVAYNEQFF.